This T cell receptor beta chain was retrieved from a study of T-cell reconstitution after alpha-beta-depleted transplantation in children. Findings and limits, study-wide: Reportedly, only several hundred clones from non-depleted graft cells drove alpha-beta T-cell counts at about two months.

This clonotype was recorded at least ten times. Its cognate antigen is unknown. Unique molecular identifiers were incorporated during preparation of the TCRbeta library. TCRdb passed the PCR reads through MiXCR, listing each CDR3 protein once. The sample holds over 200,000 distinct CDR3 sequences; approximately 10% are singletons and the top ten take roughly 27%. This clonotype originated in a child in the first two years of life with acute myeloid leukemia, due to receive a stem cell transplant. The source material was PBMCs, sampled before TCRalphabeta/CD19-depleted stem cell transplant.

The CDR3 loop is CATSGYNEQFF. The CDR3 DNA sequence: TGTGCCACCAGTGGGTACAATGAGCAGTTCTTC. The chain combines TRBV24-1 with TRBJ2-1; the D is unclear. The germline V gene encodes CDR1 KGHDR and CDR2 SFDVKD. The CDR3 is 11 residues long. V gave up 5 bases and J gave up 4 bases, with 2 bases separating them.